This passage covers 10 T cell receptor beta chains from one sample sequenced in a study of T cell changes during pregnancy in multiple sclerosis. The data were produced by immunoSEQ multiplex PCR, yet TCRdb's version contains in-frame clones alone and is incomplete. The sample holds tens of thousands of clones, 85% to 95% seen once. The specimen was peripheral blood, collected in the third trimester of pregnancy. These receptors were collected from a female donor in good health, enrolled as a control in a pregnancy study.

This sequence joins TRBV7-9 and TRBJ2-7, with 7 bases fitting TRBD2. The trim removed 5 bases at V and 0 bases at J, leaving 10 bases unmatched. This CDR3 region has 16 residues. Germline CDR1 SEHNR, CDR2 FQNEAQ (reference sequence). CDR3 residues: CASSDILAESSYEQYF. DNA for the CDR3: TGTGCCAGCAGCGACATTCTAGCGGAGAGCTCCTACGAGCAGTACTTC.

This chain links TRBV11-3 with TRBJ2-3; D is possibly TRBD1 (5 bases). The V gene's germline CDR1 is SGHNT and CDR2 YENEEA. Trimming cost V 1 base and J 1 base, with 6 bases left between them. This CDR3 is built from 14 residues. CDR3 DNA sequence: TGTGCCAGCAGCTTAGGCAGGGGCACAGATACGCAGTATTTT. Its translation: CASSLGRGTDTQYF.

The chain is built from TRBV29-1 and TRBJ1-4, with no clear D. The CDR3 totals 14 residues. The germline gives CDR1 SQVTM, CDR2 ANQGSEA. V lost 1 base and J lost 8, with 14 bases in between. For the CDR3, the DNA is TGCAGCGTTGAAGGAGGTCTTAATGGGGAAAAACTGTTTTTT. Translated: CSVEGGLNGEKLFF.

The V call is TRBV7-9, the J call TRBJ2-3; the match to TRBD2 covers 9 bases. Per the germline V gene, CDR1 is SEHNR and CDR2 is FQNEAQ (reference sequence). This CDR3 contains 18 residues. V lost 8 bases to trimming and J lost 4 bases; unmatched junction nucleotides: 19. The CDR3 DNA sequence: TGTGCCAGCCCCGCGGAGGCGGGAGGGCCGTCTTTCGCAGATACGCAGTATTTT. This encodes CASPAEAGGPSFADTQYF.

The J gene is TRBJ1-2, the V gene TRBV19; 8 bases agree with TRBD1. V lost 5 bases, J lost 4 bases, and 6 bases stayed unmatched. From germline, CDR1 is LNHDA and CDR2 SQIVND (reference sequence). CDR3 length: 14 amino acids. CDR3: CASSPDREPYGYTF. CDR3 sequence (DNA): TGTGCCAGTAGTCCGGACAGGGAGCCCTATGGCTACACCTTC.

The rearrangement uses TRBV18 and TRBJ1-5; 7 bases match TRBD1. The CDR3 runs 13 residues. J lost 7 bases, V lost 4 bases, and 4 bases had no gene match. Germline assignment: CDR1 KGHSH and CDR2 LQKENI. The CDR3: CASSLSGGQPQHF. CDR3 DNA sequence: TGTGCCAGCTCACTTTCAGGGGGACAGCCCCAGCATTTT.

The chain is built from TRBV27 and TRBJ2-2, with a possible D match to TRBD1 (5 bases). The V and J ends lost 10 bases and 2 bases respectively, with 8 bases between them. This CDR3 comprises 12 residues. Germline assignment: CDR1 MNHEY and CDR2 SMNVEV (reference sequence). The CDR3, as DNA: TGTGCCACAGGGCCAAACACCGGGGAGCTGTTTTTT. Amino acid sequence: CATGPNTGELFF.

J is TRBJ2-7 and V is TRBV28; D may be TRBD2 (5 bases). Germline CDR1 and CDR2: MDHEN and SYDVKM. The CDR3 is 13 amino acids. V was clipped by 3 bases and J by 3 bases, with 9 bases between them. CDR3 amino acids: CASSLGRSYEQYF. Here the CDR3 DNA reads TGTGCCAGCAGTTTGGGGAGAAGCTACGAGCAGTACTTC.

This chain links TRBV7-9 with TRBJ2-5, with D maybe TRBD2 (7 bases). V gave up 5 bases and J gave up 3 bases, with 16 bases separating them. CDR1 is SEHNR, CDR2 FQNEAQ, per germline (reference sequence). The CDR3 extends over 15 amino acids. CDR3 sequence (DNA): TGTGCCAGCAGCCCTTGGGCGGGGGCAGAAGAGACCCAGTACTTC. This gives the protein CASSPWAGAEETQYF.

The rearrangement joins TRBV2 to TRBJ2-3, with 9 bases fitting TRBD1. Germline loops: CDR1 SNHLY, CDR2 FYNNEI. CDR3 length: 16 residues. Losses at the gene ends were 1 base for V and 3 bases for J; bases not matched to a gene: 5. The CDR3 sequence is CASSEGTGVGTDTQYF. CDR3 DNA sequence: TGTGCCAGCAGTGAAGGGACAGGGGTTGGGACAGATACGCAGTATTTT.